The clone carrying this T cell receptor (beta chain) appeared a few times. Germline CDR1 SQVTM, CDR2 ANQGSEA. CDR3 length equals 15 residues. V trimming: 7 bases; J trimming: 8 bases; junction bases outside the gene matches: 14. These data come from a study of blood T cells in healthy people across ages. Alongside a J-beta primer mix, a sample-barcoded 5' primer served in a second PCR lasting about 7 to 11 cycles. TCRdb reprocessed the 5' RACE reads with MiXCR, giving one entry per CDR3 protein. The sample comprises 700,000 to 1,000,000 distinct CDR3 sequences, about 42% of which are singletons, and approximately 20% rests with the top ten.

The rearrangement links TRBV29-1 to TRBJ2-3; 11 bases map to TRBD2. This receptor was obtained from a man aged 60 to 75 in good health. The sequencing input was blood. The CDR3 protein is CSADTSGGKSRTQYF. In nucleotides, the CDR3 is TGCAGCGCCGACACTAGCGGGGGTAAGAGTCGTACGCAGTATTTT.